What follows are 5 T cell receptor beta chains derived from one specimen sequenced in a study of blood T cell repertoires in COVID-19. The assay was immunoSEQ multiplex PCR, and TCRdb's table has in-frame clones only and misses some. Altogether under 200,000 clones are present, around nine tenths being singletons, with the ten largest covering about 0.8%. The sample comprised PBMCs or T cells enriched from blood (not recorded which). These receptors were collected from a young woman who had recovered from COVID-19.

V and J are TRBV14 and TRBJ2-2; D is unclear. Germline lookup yields CDR1 SGHDN and CDR2 FVKESK. The ends were cut back, 1 base at V and 9 bases at J, with 6 bases in the middle. There are 12 residues in the CDR3. The CDR3 nucleotides read TGTGCCAGCAGCCAAGGTTGGCGGGAGCTGTTTTTT. Translated: CASSQGWRELFF.

This chain links TRBV15 with TRBJ2-1, with 12 bases identical to TRBD1. Germline-derived CDR1 and CDR2 are LNHNV and YYDKDF (reference sequence). The CDR3 spans 17 residues. V was pared by 0 bases and J by 7 bases, with 7 bases of the junction left unmatched. The CDR3 here is CATSRDLGQGAVNEQFF. The DNA of the CDR3 is TGTGCCACCAGCAGAGATCTGGGACAGGGGGCAGTTAATGAGCAGTTCTTC.

Concerning this clone itself: Other DNA sequences in this specimen translate into the identical CDR3. The chain joins TRBV5-1 to TRBJ2-2; TRBD1 aligns across 8 bases. The germline V gene has CDR1 SGHRS and CDR2 YFSETQ. Trimming cost V 4 bases and J 6 bases; bases outside gene matches: 2. This CDR3 has 13 residues. CDR3 loop: CASSLRGPGELFF. CDR3 sequence (DNA): TGCGCCAGCAGCCTCAGGGGGCCCGGGGAGCTGTTTTTT.

V gene TRBV27 combines with J gene TRBJ2-3; no reliable D call. Germline lookup yields CDR1 MNHEY and CDR2 SMNVEV (reference sequence). This CDR3 is built from 12 residues. The V gene lost 6 bases and the J gene lost 0 bases, with 4 bases spanning the gap. This CDR3 reads CASSPSTDTQYF. For the CDR3, the DNA is TGTGCCAGCAGCCCGAGCACAGATACGCAGTATTTT.

The rearrangement joins TRBV28 to TRBJ2-1; 7 positions match TRBD2. Germline values: CDR1 MDHEN, CDR2 SYDVKM. The length of the CDR3 is 14 residues. Trimming cost V 6 bases and J 7 bases; bases outside gene matches: 9. CDR3 nucleotide sequence: TGTGCCAGCAGCCCTAGCGGAGCTTGGAATGAGCAGTTCTTC. Translating it yields CASSPSGAWNEQFF.